The clone carrying this T cell receptor beta chain is a singleton in its sample. These data come from a study of blood T cell repertoires in COVID-19. Study summary: PBMCs, B-cell-depleted T cells, or T cells provided the cDNA or gDNA that made up the material.

In the authors' methods: Reference gene primers were amplified, and this amplification served to estimate nucleated cell counts. Sequenced by immunoSEQ multiplex PCR; TCRdb stores in-frame clones only, minus some. That table gives V, J and clone size, and the DNA gave D and trimming. The data contain roughly 100,000 clones, 69% of them singletons. The TCR was taken from a man older than 75 with acute or convalescent COVID-19. Sequenced sample: peripheral blood.

The CDR3 sequence: CASSIWDRGSGYTF. The CDR3 DNA reads TGTGCCAGTAGCATATGGGACAGGGGCTCTGGCTACACCTTC. The chain joins TRBV19 to TRBJ1-2, with 10 bases matching TRBD1. V dropped 6 bases and J dropped 7; count of bases not matched to a gene: 8. CDR1 is LNHDA and CDR2 is SQIVND in the germline V gene (reference sequence). CDR3 size: 14 residues.